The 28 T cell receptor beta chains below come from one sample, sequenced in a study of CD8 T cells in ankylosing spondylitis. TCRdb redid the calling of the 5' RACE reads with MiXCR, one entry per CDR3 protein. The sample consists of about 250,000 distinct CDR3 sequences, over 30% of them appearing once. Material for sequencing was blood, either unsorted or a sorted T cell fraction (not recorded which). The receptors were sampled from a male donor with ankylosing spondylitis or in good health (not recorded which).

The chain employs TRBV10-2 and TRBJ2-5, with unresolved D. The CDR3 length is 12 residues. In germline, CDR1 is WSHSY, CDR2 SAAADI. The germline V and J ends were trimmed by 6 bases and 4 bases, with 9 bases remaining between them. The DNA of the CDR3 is TGCGCCAGCAGGCGACATTCAGAGACCCAGTACTTC. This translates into CASRRHSETQYF.

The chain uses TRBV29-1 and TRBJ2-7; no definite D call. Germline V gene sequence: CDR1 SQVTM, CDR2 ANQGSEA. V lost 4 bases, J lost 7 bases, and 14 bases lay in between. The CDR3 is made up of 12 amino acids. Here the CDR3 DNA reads TGCAGCGTTGGAGTCTCTTTGAGGGAGCAGTACTTC. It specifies CSVGVSLREQYF.

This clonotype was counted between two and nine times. The CDR3, as DNA: TGCAGTGCCAGACAGCCCTTGGGATACGAGCAGTACTTC. Its translation is CSARQPLGYEQYF. This chain connects TRBV20-1 to TRBJ2-7, with D possibly TRBD1 on 5 matching bases. V lost 6 bases and J lost 4, with 16 bases in between. The CDR3 is made up of 13 amino acids. Germline V gene sequence: CDR1 DFQATT, CDR2 SNEGSKA (reference sequence).

Here the CDR3 DNA reads TGCGCCAGCAGCCTCCGGGACAGGGGCTTCGAGCAGTACTTC. This gives the protein CASSLRDRGFEQYF. The genes are TRBV4-1 and TRBJ2-7; 10 nucleotides line up with TRBD1. The trim removed 4 bases at V and 6 bases at J, leaving 6 bases unmatched. Germline loops: CDR1 MGHRA, CDR2 YSYEKL. The CDR3 is 14 amino acids.

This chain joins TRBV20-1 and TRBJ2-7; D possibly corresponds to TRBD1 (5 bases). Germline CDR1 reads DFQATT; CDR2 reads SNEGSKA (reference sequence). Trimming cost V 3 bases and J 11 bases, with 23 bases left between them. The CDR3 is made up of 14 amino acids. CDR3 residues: CSARKDRGITTEYF. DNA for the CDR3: TGCAGTGCTAGGAAAGACAGAGGTATCACAACTGAGTACTTC.

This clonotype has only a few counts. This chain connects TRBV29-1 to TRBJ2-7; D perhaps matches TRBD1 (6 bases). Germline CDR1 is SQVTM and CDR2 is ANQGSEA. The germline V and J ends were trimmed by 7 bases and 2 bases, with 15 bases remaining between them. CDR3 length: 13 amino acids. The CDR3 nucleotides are TGCAGCGCACAGGGAGTTGACACCTACGAGCAGTACTTC. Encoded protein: CSAQGVDTYEQYF.

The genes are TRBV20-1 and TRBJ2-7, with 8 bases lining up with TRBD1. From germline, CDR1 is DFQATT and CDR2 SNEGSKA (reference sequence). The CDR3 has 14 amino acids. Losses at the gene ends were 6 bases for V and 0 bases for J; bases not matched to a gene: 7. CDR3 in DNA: TGCAGTGCGCCCCGGGACAGGAGCTCCTACGAGCAGTACTTC. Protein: CSAPRDRSSYEQYF.

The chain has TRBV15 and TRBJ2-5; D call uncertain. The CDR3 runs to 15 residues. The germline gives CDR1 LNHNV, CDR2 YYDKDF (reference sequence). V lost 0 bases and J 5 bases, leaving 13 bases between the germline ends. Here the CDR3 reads CATSRDPLRLETQYF. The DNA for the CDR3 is TGTGCCACCAGCAGAGACCCCCTTCGGCTGGAGACCCAGTACTTC.

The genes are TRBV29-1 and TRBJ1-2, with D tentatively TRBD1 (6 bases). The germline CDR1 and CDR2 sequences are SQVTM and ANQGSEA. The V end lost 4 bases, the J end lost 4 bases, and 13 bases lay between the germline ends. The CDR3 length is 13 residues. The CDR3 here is CSVVSTGPYGYTF. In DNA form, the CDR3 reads TGCAGCGTTGTGAGCACAGGGCCCTATGGCTACACCTTC.

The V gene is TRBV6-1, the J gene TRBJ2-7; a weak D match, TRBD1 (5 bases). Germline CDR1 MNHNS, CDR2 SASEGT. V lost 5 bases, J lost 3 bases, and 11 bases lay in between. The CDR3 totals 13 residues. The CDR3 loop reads CASSRGRGYEQYF. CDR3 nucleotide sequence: TGTGCCAGCAGTAGGGGAAGGGGCTACGAGCAGTACTTC.

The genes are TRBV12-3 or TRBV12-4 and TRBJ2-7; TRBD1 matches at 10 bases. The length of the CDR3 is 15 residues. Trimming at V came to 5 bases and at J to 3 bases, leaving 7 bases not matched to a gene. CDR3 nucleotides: TGTGCCAGCAGTCTGTACCGGGACAGGGGCTACGAGCAGTACTTC. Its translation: CASSLYRDRGYEQYF.

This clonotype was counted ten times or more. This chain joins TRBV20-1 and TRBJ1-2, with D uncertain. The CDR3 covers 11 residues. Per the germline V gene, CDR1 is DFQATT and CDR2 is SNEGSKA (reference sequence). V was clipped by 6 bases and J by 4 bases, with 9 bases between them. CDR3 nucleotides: TGCAGTGCCCCCGGGGTCTATGGCTACACCTTC. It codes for CSAPGVYGYTF.

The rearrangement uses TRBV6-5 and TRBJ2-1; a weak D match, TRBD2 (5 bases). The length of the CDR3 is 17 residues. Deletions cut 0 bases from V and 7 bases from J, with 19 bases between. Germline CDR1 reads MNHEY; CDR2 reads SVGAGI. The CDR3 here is CASSYSHGQLGRNEQFF. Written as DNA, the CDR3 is TGTGCCAGCAGTTACTCGCACGGTCAACTAGGCAGGAATGAGCAGTTCTTC.

CDR3 amino acids: CASSSEGTRSYEQYF. The CDR3 nucleotides are TGTGCCAGCAGTTCCGAAGGGACACGGTCCTACGAGCAGTACTTC. The gene calls are TRBV6-5 and TRBJ2-7; TRBD1 is a possible D gene (6 bases). This CDR3 contains 15 residues. V lost 4 bases and J lost 1, with 14 bases in between. The germline V gene encodes CDR1 MNHEY and CDR2 SVGAGI.

CDR3: CSVGWGGATIYTQYF. In DNA form, the CDR3 reads TGCAGTGTCGGTTGGGGGGGCGCCACTATCTATACGCAGTATTTT. The chain employs TRBV20-1 and TRBJ2-3, with D maybe TRBD2 (7 bases). This CDR3 spans 15 amino acids. Germline V CDR1 and CDR2: DFQATT, SNEGSKA (reference sequence). Trimming stripped 7 bases from V and 7 bases from J, with 24 bases between.

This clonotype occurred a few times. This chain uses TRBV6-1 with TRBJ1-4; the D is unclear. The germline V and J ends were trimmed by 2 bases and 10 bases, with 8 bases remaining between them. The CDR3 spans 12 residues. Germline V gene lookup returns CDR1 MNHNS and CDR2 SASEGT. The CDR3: CASSEQGRKLFF. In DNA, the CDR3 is TGTGCCAGCAGTGAACAAGGGAGAAAACTGTTTTTT.

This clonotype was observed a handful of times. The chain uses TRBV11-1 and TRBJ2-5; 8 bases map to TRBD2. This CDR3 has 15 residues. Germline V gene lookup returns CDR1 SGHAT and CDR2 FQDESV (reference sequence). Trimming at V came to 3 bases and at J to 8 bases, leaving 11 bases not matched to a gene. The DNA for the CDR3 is TGTGCCAGCAGCTTGACAAGCGGGGGACGTCGAACCCAGTACTTC. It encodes CASSLTSGGRRTQYF.

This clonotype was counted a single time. CDR3 nucleotides: TGTGCCAGCAGTGGACTAGCGGGGAGGCGGGAGCTGTTTTTT. It encodes CASSGLAGRRELFF. The chain combines TRBV12-3 or TRBV12-4 with TRBJ2-2, with 12 bases aligning to TRBD2. V gave up 5 bases and J gave up 9 bases; unmatched junction bases: 4. This CDR3 spans 14 amino acids.

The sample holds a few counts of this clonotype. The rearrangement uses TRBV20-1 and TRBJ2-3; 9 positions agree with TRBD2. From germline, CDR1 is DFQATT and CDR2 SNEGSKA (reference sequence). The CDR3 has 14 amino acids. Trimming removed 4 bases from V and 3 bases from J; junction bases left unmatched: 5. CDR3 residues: CSATPGLATDTQYF. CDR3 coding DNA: TGCAGTGCTACCCCGGGACTAGCAACAGATACGCAGTATTTT.

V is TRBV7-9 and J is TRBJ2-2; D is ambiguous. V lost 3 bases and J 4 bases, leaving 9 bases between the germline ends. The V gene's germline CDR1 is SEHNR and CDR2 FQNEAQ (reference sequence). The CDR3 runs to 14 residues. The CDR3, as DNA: TGTGCCAGCAGCTTTTTGACGAGCACCGGGGAGCTGTTTTTT. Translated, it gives CASSFLTSTGELFF.

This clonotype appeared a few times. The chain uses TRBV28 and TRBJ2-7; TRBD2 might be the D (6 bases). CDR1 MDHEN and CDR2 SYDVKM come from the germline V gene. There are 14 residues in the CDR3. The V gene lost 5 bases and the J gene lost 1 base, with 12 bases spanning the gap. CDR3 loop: CASSLRRVSYEQYF. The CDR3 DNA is TGTGCCAGCAGTCTACGGAGGGTGTCCTACGAGCAGTACTTC. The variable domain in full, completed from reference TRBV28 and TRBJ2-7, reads DVKVTQSSRYLVKRTGEKVFLECVQDMDHENMFWYRQDPGLGLRLIYFSYDVKMKEKGDIPEGYSVSREKKERFSLILESASTNQTSMYLCASSLRRVSYEQYFGPGTRLTVT.

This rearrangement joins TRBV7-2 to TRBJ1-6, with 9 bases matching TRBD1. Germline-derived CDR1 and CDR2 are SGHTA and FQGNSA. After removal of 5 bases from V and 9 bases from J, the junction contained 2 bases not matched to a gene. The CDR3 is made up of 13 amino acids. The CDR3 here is CASSRDRVSPLHF. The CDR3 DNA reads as TGTGCCAGCAGCCGGGACAGGGTTTCACCCCTCCACTTT.

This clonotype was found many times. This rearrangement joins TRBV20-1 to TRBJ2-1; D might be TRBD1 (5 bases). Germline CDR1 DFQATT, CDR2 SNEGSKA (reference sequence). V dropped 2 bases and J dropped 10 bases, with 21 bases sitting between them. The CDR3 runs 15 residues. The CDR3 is CSARSLRVGAGEQFF. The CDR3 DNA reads TGCAGTGCTAGATCCCTCCGTGTAGGGGCAGGAGAGCAGTTCTTC.

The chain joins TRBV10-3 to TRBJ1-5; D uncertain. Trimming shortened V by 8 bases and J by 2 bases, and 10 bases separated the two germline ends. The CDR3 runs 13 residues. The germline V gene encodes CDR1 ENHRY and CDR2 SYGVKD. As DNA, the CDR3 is TGTGCCATCTCTCGGGGTGGCAATCAGCCCCAGCATTTT. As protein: CAISRGGNQPQHF.

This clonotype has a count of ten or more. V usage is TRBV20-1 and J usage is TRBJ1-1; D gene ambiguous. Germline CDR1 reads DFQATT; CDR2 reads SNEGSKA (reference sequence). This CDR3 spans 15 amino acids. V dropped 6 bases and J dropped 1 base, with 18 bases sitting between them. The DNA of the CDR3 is TGCAGTGCCCAGCGGGCCCCCGGTAGGAACACTGAAGCTTTCTTT. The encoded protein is CSAQRAPGRNTEAFF.

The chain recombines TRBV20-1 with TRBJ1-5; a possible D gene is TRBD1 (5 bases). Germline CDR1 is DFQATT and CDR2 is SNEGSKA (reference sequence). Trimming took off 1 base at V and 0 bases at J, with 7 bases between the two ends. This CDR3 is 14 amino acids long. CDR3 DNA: TGCAGTGCTAGAGCCGGGGGTAGCAATCAGCCCCAGCATTTT. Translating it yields CSARAGGSNQPQHF.

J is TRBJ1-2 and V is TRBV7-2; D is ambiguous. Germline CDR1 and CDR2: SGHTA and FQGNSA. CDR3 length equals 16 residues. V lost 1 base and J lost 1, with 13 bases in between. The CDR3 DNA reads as TGTGCCAGCAGCTTAGGGACCTTTAACTTTAACTATGGCTACACCTTC. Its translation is CASSLGTFNFNYGYTF.

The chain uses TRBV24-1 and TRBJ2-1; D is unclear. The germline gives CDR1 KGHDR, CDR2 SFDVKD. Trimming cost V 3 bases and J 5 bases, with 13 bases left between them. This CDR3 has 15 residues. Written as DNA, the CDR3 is TGTGCCACCAGTGATCCAGGCAGGTTCGACAATGAGCAGTTCTTC. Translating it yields CATSDPGRFDNEQFF.